This TCR beta chain was identified in a study of T cell changes during pregnancy in multiple sclerosis. TCRdb's copy holds only in-frame clones and misses some; the assay was immunoSEQ multiplex PCR. The sample consists of 55,000 to 80,000 clones, 93% of them appearing once. V dropped 3 bases and J dropped 5 bases, with 10 bases sitting between them. The CDR3 has 14 residues. Germline CDR1 is MGHDK and CDR2 is SYGVNS. This specimen was CD8+ T cells from peripheral blood mononuclear cells, taken in the second trimester of pregnancy. The chain employs TRBV25-1 and TRBJ1-4, with a tentative D call TRBD1 (5 bases). The sequence came from a female donor with multiple sclerosis, enrolled in a pregnancy study. CDR3 bases: TGTGCCAGCAGTGACGCCGGGGGGAATGAAAAACTGTTTTTT. Its protein is CASSDAGGNEKLFF.